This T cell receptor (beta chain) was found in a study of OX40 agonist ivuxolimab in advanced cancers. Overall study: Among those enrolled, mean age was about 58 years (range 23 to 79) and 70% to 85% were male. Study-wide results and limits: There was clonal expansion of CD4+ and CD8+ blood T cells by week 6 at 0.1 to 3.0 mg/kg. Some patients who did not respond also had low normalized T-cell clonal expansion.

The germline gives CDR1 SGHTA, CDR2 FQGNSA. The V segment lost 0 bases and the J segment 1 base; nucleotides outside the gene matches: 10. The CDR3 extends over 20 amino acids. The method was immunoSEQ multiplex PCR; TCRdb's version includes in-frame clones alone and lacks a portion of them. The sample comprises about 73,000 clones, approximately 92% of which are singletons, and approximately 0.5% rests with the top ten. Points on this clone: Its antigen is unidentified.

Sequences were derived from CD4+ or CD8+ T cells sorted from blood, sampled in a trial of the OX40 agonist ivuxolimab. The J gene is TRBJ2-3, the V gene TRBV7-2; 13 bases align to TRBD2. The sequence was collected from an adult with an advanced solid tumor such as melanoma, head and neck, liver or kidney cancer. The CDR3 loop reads CASSLAYGLAGDVGTDTQYF. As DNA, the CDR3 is TGTGCCAGCAGCTTAGCGTATGGACTAGCGGGAGACGTGGGCACAGATACGCAGTATTTT.